This T cell receptor beta chain was found in a study of blood T cell repertoires in COVID-19. In the study overall: The cDNA or gDNA used as material had been derived from T cells, B-cell-depleted T cells, or PBMCs.

Unmatched junction bases numbered 0, after V lost 6 bases and J lost 3 bases. Germline V gene sequence: CDR1 SNHLY, CDR2 FYNNEI. This CDR3 is 12 amino acids long. Study processing details: Amplification of reference gene primers was used by the study to estimate nucleated cell counts. TCRdb's table, derived via immunoSEQ multiplex PCR, lists solely in-frame clones and lacks some. The V and J calls and clone size were taken over from that table, and D and trimming were inferred from the DNA. The sample includes about 520,000 clones, approximately 85% of them seen just once. The V and J genes are TRBV2 and TRBJ2-5, with 8 bases identical to TRBD1. The receptor was isolated from a human donor in a cohort sampled during active COVID-19. The sequenced sample was peripheral blood. The CDR3 region has the DNA TGTGCCAGCAGGGACAGGGAAGAGACCCAGTACTTC. Its translation is CASRDREETQYF.